The rows below give T cell receptor beta chains drawn from one sample of a study of T cells in Graves' hyperthyroidism and ophthalmopathy. From the multiplex PCR reads, TCRdb called clonotypes with MiXCR, one entry per CDR3 protein. The sample carries roughly 380,000 distinct CDR3 sequences, about a sixth recorded once. The sequenced sample consisted of blood. The receptor source for this set is a woman between 40 and 55 years old with Graves' ophthalmopathy. Both conserved end residues are part of each CDR3. The D gene is left open where the match is weak. Only some rows state a clone size, as once, few, many or a class for expanded clones.

>many|14|TRBJ2-7|TRBV6-2/TRBV6-3|TRBD1
CASSRDRGFLPEYF
TGTGCCAGCAGTAGAGACAGGGGATTCCTACCAGAGTACTTC
>many|15|TRBJ2-7|TRBV12-3/TRBV12-4|TRBD1
CASRLTGTGSYEQYF
TGTGCCAGCAGATTGACCGGGACAGGGTCCTACGAGCAGTACTTC
>many|15|TRBJ1-2|TRBV5-6|-
CASSVGGGRGYGYTF
TGTGCCAGCAGCGTGGGGGGGGGCCGCGGCTATGGCTACACCTTC
>many|16|TRBJ2-7|TRBV6-2/TRBV6-3|TRBD1
CASRPTDRGLLDEQYF
TGTGCCAGCAGACCTACGGACAGGGGCCTTCTGGACGAGCAGTACTTC
>-|14|TRBJ1-1|TRBV9|-
CASSVRQDHTEAFF
TGTGCCAGCAGTGTTCGGCAGGACCACACTGAAGCTTTCTTT
>-|17|TRBJ2-5|TRBV12-5|-
CASGLVMGPTSQETQYF
TGTGCTAGTGGTTTGGTTATGGGACCCACGTCACAAGAGACCCAGTACTTC
>many|12|TRBJ1-1|TRBV7-9|-
CASAQVNTEAFF
TGTGCCAGCGCCCAGGTGAACACTGAAGCTTTCTTT
>-|13|TRBJ1-1|TRBV10-3|TRBD1
CATGQGGETEAFF
TGTGCCACGGGACAGGGTGGGGAGACTGAAGCTTTCTTT
>many|12|TRBJ1-1|TRBV12-3/TRBV12-4|-
CASSLLDSEAFF
TGTGCCAGCAGTCTTCTTGACTCTGAAGCTTTCTTT
>many|13|TRBJ1-1|TRBV2|-
CATRDTMNTEAFF
TGTGCCACCCGGGACACTATGAACACTGAAGCTTTCTTT
>many|16|TRBJ2-5|TRBV12-3/TRBV12-4|-
CASSPGLRVSGETQYF
TGTGCCAGCAGTCCAGGGTTGCGGGTGAGCGGAGAGACCCAGTACTTC
>many|15|TRBJ1-1|TRBV28|-
CASSPPRRLNTEAFF
TGTGCCAGCAGTCCGCCCCGGCGGCTGAACACTGAAGCTTTCTTT
>-|13|TRBJ1-2|TRBV2|-
CASSEGAFYGYTF
TGTGCCAGCAGTGAGGGGGCCTTTTATGGCTACACCTTC
>many|13|TRBJ2-2|TRBV7-9|-
CAVGRPNTGELFF
TGTGCCGTCGGACGGCCGAACACCGGGGAGCTGTTTTTT
>-|17|TRBJ2-5|TRBV10-3|TRBD1
CAISESKGQGSQETQYF
TGTGCCATCAGTGAGTCGAAGGGACAGGGGTCTCAAGAGACCCAGTACTTC
>many|17|TRBJ2-6|TRBV12-3/TRBV12-4|TRBD1
CASKLGQGPSGANVLTF
TGTGCCAGCAAACTGGGACAGGGACCATCTGGGGCCAACGTCCTGACTTTC
>many|14|TRBJ2-7|TRBV29-1|TRBD2
CSVEVTGGTYEQYF
TGCAGCGTTGAAGTGACGGGAGGGACCTACGAGCAGTACTTC
>many|15|TRBJ2-7|TRBV4-1|-
CASSQEIPSFYEQYF
TGCGCCAGCAGCCAAGAGATCCCGTCTTTCTACGAGCAGTACTTC
>many|15|TRBJ2-2|TRBV7-2|TRBD2
CASSPRLANTGELFF
TGTGCCAGCAGCCCCCGACTAGCAAACACCGGGGAGCTGTTTTTT
>many|14|TRBJ2-7|TRBV7-2|-
CASSPGTQAYEQYF
TGTGCCAGCAGCCCAGGCACCCAGGCCTACGAGCAGTACTTC
>-|13|TRBJ2-7|TRBV12-3/TRBV12-4|-
CASSFVASPEQYF
TGTGCCAGCAGTTTTGTAGCCTCCCCCGAGCAGTACTTC
>many|13|TRBJ2-7|TRBV7-9|-
CASSEGLSYEQYF
TGTGCCAGCAGCGAGGGTCTCTCCTACGAGCAGTACTTC
>many|16|TRBJ1-2|TRBV6-5|-
CASSSPKAGRDCGYTF
TGTGCCAGCAGTTCGCCGAAGGCAGGGAGGGACTGTGGCTACACCTTC
>many|16|TRBJ1-5|TRBV5-1|-
CASSLEGGARGQPQHF
TGCGCCAGCAGCTTGGAAGGGGGGGCGCGAGGTCAGCCCCAGCATTTT
>few|12|TRBJ1-1|TRBV6-5|-
CASSYGETEAFF
TGTGCCAGCAGTTATGGTGAAACTGAAGCTTTCTTT
>many|16|TRBJ2-6|TRBV29-1|-
CSVFGALSSGANVLTF
TGCAGCGTATTTGGGGCCCTGAGCTCTGGGGCCAACGTCCTGACTTTC
>many|15|TRBJ1-5|TRBV10-3|-
CAISESAGGNQPQHF
TGTGCCATCAGTGAGTCCGCAGGTGGCAATCAGCCCCAGCATTTT
>many|15|TRBJ1-1|TRBV27|-
CASGKSGGMNTEAFF
TGTGCCAGCGGTAAGAGCGGTGGAATGAACACTGAAGCTTTCTTT
>few|14|TRBJ2-2|TRBV5-4|-
CASSLEGVVRELFF
TGTGCCAGCAGCTTGGAGGGGGTCGTCAGGGAGCTGTTTTTT
>many|15|TRBJ2-7|TRBV28|-
CASRLDLVVGSEQYF
TGTGCCAGCAGGCTCGATTTGGTCGTCGGTTCCGAGCAGTACTTC
>many|11|TRBJ2-7|TRBV29-1|TRBD1
CSVAQGDEQYF
TGCAGCGTTGCACAGGGGGACGAGCAGTACTTC
>many|14|TRBJ1-2|TRBV24-1|-
CATSDSDSRDGYTF
TGTGCCACCAGTGACTCGGACAGTCGAGATGGCTACACCTTC
>many|13|TRBJ1-2|TRBV30|-
CAYQGRNFYGYTF
TGTGCCTACCAGGGACGGAATTTCTATGGCTACACCTTC
>many|15|TRBJ1-3|TRBV12-3/TRBV12-4|-
CASSSSGADGNTIYF
TGTGCCAGCAGCTCCTCAGGAGCCGATGGAAACACCATATATTTT
>many|13|TRBJ2-7|TRBV12-3/TRBV12-4|TRBD1
CASSSDRADEQYF
TGTGCCAGCAGTTCGGACAGGGCCGACGAGCAGTACTTC
>many|16|TRBJ2-5|TRBV6-1|-
CASRRGQTRYQETQYF
TGTGCCAGCAGGAGAGGACAGACTAGGTACCAAGAGACCCAGTACTTC
>many|13|TRBJ2-7|TRBV7-2|-
CASSLIQFYEQYF
TGTGCCAGCAGCTTAATACAGTTCTACGAGCAGTACTTC
>-|13|TRBJ1-1|TRBV15|-
CATSYDRNTEAFF
TGTGCCACCAGCTACGACAGGAACACTGAAGCTTTCTTT
>many|14|TRBJ1-6|TRBV6-1|-
CASSEVRVGSPLHF
TGTGCCAGCAGTGAGGTCAGGGTCGGCTCACCCCTCCACTTT
>many|14|TRBJ2-7|TRBV7-9|-
CASSLVAGSYEQYF
TGTGCCAGCAGCTTAGTAGCTGGCTCCTACGAGCAGTACTTC
>many|17|TRBJ2-5|TRBV11-2|TRBD1
CASSLGATGRGEETQYF
TGTGCCAGCAGCTTAGGGGCGACAGGGAGAGGGGAAGAGACCCAGTACTTC
>many|14|TRBJ2-7|TRBV6-2/TRBV6-3|-
CASSYSPVKDEQYF
TGTGCCAGCAGTTACTCGCCCGTGAAAGACGAGCAGTACTTC
>many|15|TRBJ2-7|TRBV6-5|-
CASSYAGGLPYEQYF
TGTGCCAGCAGTTACGCTGGTGGACTCCCCTACGAGCAGTACTTC
>many|17|TRBJ2-5|TRBV7-8|-
CASSLGVRGMYQETQYF
TGTGCCAGCAGCTTAGGGGTCCGGGGGATGTACCAAGAGACCCAGTACTTC
>-|16|TRBJ2-6|TRBV18|-
CASSPRAPFGANVLTF
TGTGCCAGCTCACCCAGGGCCCCTTTTGGGGCCAACGTCCTGACTTTC
>once|17|TRBJ2-5|TRBV20-1|TRBD2
CSARSSLAGGPRETQYF
TGCAGTGCTAGATCCTCCTTAGCGGGGGGACCTCGAGAGACCCAGTACTTC
>many|16|TRBJ2-2|TRBV28|-
CASSPKRGKHTGELFF
TGTGCCAGCAGCCCCAAACGCGGGAAGCACACCGGGGAGCTGTTTTTT
>many|12|TRBJ1-1|TRBV12-3/TRBV12-4|-
CASRMMNTEAFF
TGTGCCAGCAGAATGATGAACACTGAAGCTTTCTTT
>many|14|TRBJ1-1|TRBV6-5|-
CASSSPSMNTEAFF
TGTGCCAGCAGTTCTCCCAGTATGAACACTGAAGCTTTCTTT
>many|15|TRBJ1-1|TRBV12-3/TRBV12-4|TRBD1
CASSFSTGGTAEAFF
TGTGCCAGCAGTTTTTCGACAGGGGGGACGGCTGAAGCTTTCTTT
>many|16|TRBJ2-5|TRBV7-2|TRBD2
CASSPTSAQGGETQYF
TGTGCCAGCAGCCCAACTAGCGCCCAGGGTGGAGAGACCCAGTACTTC
>many|12|TRBJ1-2|TRBV29-1|-
CSVDPSGIGYTF
TGCAGCGTTGATCCTAGCGGGATCGGCTACACCTTC
>many|16|TRBJ1-1|TRBV20-1|-
CSAPGIWGEMNTEAFF
TGCAGTGCGCCCGGAATCTGGGGAGAGATGAACACTGAAGCTTTCTTT
>-|15|TRBJ2-5|TRBV6-1|-
CASEGGTLSQETQYF
TGTGCCAGCGAGGGCGGGACTCTGTCTCAAGAGACCCAGTACTTC
>many|15|TRBJ2-6|TRBV28|-
CASSPLSVRANVLTF
TGTGCCAGCAGTCCCCTGAGTGTTCGAGCCAACGTCCTGACTTTC
>-|16|TRBJ2-2|TRBV2|TRBD2
CASKVDSGMSTGELFF
TGTGCCAGCAAAGTTGATAGCGGGATGAGTACCGGGGAGCTGTTTTTT
>many|13|TRBJ2-5|TRBV12-5|-
CASEKTNQETQYF
TGTGCTAGTGAAAAAACAAACCAAGAGACCCAGTACTTC
>-|10|TRBJ2-5|TRBV20-1|-
CSAPPGTQYF
TGCAGTGCCCCCCCGGGGACCCAGTACTTC